Listed below are T cell receptor beta chains from one sample, sequenced in a study of CD8 T cells in Susac syndrome. TCRdb reprocessed the immunoSEQ multiplex PCR reads via MiXCR and lists one record per CDR3 protein. The sample lists under 250,000 distinct CDR3 sequences, just over 90% occurring once. Material for sequencing was CD4+ T cells from PBMCs. The receptors derive from a human donor with multiple sclerosis. CDR3s include the opening cysteine and the closing phenylalanine or tryptophan. D genes are given only for firm matches. Size tells how often a clone was seen (once, few, many) or the class of an expanded clone, and some rows leave it out.

J: TRBJ2-5; size: NA; D: TRBD1; V: TRBV7-8; DNA: TGTGCCAGCAGCTACGGGACAGGGAGCCAAGAGACCCAGTACTTC; CDR3: CASSYGTGSQETQYF
J: TRBJ2-1; size: NA; D: NA; V: TRBV5-1; DNA: TGCGCCAGCAGCTTGGGAGGCAGTGCATTCGATGAGCAGTTCTTC; CDR3: CASSLGGSAFDEQFF
J: TRBJ2-4; size: NA; D: NA; V: TRBV4-1; DNA: TGCGCCAGCAGCCAATTAGGAGCCAAAAACATTCAGTACTTC; CDR3: CASSQLGAKNIQYF
J: TRBJ2-1; size: NA; D: NA; V: TRBV29-1; DNA: TGCAGCGTTGACGGCCAGGCTCGTTCGCATCATGAGCAGTTCTTC; CDR3: CSVDGQARSHHEQFF
J: TRBJ1-1; size: NA; D: TRBD1; V: TRBV19; DNA: TGTGCCAGTTCCTCGTGGACAGGGCGGAGCGGGGTGAACACTGAAGCTTTCTTT; CDR3: CASSSWTGRSGVNTEAFF
J: TRBJ2-6; size: once; D: NA; V: TRBV6-5; DNA: TGTGCCAGCAGTTACCAGGGTGGGGTCTCTGGGGCCAACGTCCTGACTTTC; CDR3: CASSYQGGVSGANVLTF
J: TRBJ1-4; size: NA; D: TRBD1; V: TRBV4-2; DNA: TGTGCCAGCAGCGGGACAGATGATGAAAAACTGTTTTTT; CDR3: CASSGTDDEKLFF
J: TRBJ2-5; size: few; D: NA; V: TRBV11-2; DNA: TGTGCCAGCAGCTTAGTCGAGACCCAGTACTTC; CDR3: CASSLVETQYF
J: TRBJ2-1; size: NA; D: NA; V: TRBV20-1; DNA: TGCAGTGCTAGTGGGCAGTCCCATGAGCAGTTCTTC; CDR3: CSASGQSHEQFF
J: TRBJ1-6; size: NA; D: TRBD1; V: TRBV28; DNA: TGTGCCAGCAGTTACAGGGGCAGCTCACCCCTCCACTTT; CDR3: CASSYRGSSPLHF
J: TRBJ1-1; size: few; D: NA; V: TRBV29-1; DNA: TGCAGCGTTGAAGATACTGGGGGGAACACTGAAGCTTTCTTT; CDR3: CSVEDTGGNTEAFF
J: TRBJ2-5; size: once; D: NA; V: TRBV5-6; DNA: TGTGCCAGCACCCGGCTGGACACCGGGGAGACCCAGTACTTC; CDR3: CASTRLDTGETQYF
J: TRBJ2-1; size: NA; D: NA; V: TRBV20-1; DNA: TGCAGTGCTAGAGGAGGCGGGACCAATGAGCAGTTCTTC; CDR3: CSARGGGTNEQFF
J: TRBJ2-2; size: NA; D: TRBD2; V: TRBV20-1; DNA: TGCAGTGCTTTTCCCGGGGTAGCGGGCACCGGGGAGCTGTTTTTT; CDR3: CSAFPGVAGTGELFF
J: TRBJ1-1; size: NA; D: TRBD1; V: TRBV9; DNA: TGTGCCAGCAGCGTTCAGGGGGTCACTGAAGCTTTCTTT; CDR3: CASSVQGVTEAFF
J: TRBJ2-1; size: NA; D: TRBD1; V: TRBV23-1; DNA: TGCGCCAGCAGTCAATCAAGGAGACAGGGGGATTGGGATGAGCAGTTCTTC; CDR3: CASSQSRRQGDWDEQFF
J: TRBJ1-1; size: NA; D: NA; V: TRBV29-1; DNA: TGCAGCGTCGTCGGGGAAACCTGGGGCACTGAAGCTTTCTTT; CDR3: CSVVGETWGTEAFF
J: TRBJ2-2; size: NA; D: NA; V: TRBV10-3; DNA: TGTGCCACCTTTCAGGCGTCGGGACATTCGATCACAGGGATCACCGGGGAGCTGTTTTTT; CDR3: CATFQASGHSITGITGELFF
J: TRBJ2-6; size: NA; D: NA; V: TRBV30; DNA: TGTGCCTGGAGTGTACGGAGGGCGGTCGGGGCCAACGTCCTGACTTTC; CDR3: CAWSVRRAVGANVLTF